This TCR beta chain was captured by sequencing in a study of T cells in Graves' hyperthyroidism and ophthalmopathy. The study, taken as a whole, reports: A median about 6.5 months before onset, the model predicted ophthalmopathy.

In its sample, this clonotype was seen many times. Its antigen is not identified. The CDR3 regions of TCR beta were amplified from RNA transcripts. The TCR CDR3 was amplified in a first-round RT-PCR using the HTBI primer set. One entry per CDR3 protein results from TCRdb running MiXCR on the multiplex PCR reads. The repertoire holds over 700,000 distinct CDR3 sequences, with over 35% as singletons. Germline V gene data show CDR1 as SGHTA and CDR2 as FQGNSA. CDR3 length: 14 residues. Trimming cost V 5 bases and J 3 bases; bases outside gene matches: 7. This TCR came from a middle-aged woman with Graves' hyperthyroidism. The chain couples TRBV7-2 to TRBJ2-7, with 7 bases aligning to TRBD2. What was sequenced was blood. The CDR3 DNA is TGTGCCAGCAGCCAGAGCGGGGCAAGCTACGAGCAGTACTTC. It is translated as CASSQSGASYEQYF.